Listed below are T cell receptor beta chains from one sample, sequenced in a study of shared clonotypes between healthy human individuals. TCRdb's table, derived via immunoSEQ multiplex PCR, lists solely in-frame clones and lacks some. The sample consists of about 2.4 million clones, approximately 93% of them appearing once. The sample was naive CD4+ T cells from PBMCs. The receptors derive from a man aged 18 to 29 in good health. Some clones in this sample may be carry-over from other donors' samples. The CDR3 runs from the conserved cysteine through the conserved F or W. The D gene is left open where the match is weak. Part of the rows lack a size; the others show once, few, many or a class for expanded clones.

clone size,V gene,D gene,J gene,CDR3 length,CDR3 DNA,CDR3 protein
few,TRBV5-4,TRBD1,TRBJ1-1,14,TGTGCCAGCATCCAGGGGGCAGCAGGCACTGAAGCTTTCTTT,CASIQGAAGTEAFF
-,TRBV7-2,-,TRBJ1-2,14,TGTGCCAGCAGCCCTAGGGTGGGTCGTTATGGCTACACCTTC,CASSPRVGRYGYTF
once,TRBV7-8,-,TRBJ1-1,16,TGTGCCAGCACTAGGATGGCCGGGACGGTGAACACTGAAGCTTTCTTT,CASTRMAGTVNTEAFF
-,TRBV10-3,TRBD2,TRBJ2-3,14,TGTGCCATCAGTGAGTCTAGCGGGACAGATACGCAGTATTTT,CAISESSGTDTQYF
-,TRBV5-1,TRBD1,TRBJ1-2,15,TGCGCCAGCAGCGAAACGGGACAGGCCTTCTATGGCTACACCTTC,CASSETGQAFYGYTF
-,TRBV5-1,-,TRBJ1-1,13,TGCGCCAGCAGCTTTGGGGGGGACGCTGAAGCTTTCTTT,CASSFGGDAEAFF
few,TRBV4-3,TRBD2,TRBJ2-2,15,TGCGCCAGCAGCCGGGCGGGGGGTGACACCGGGGAGCTGTTTTTT,CASSRAGGDTGELFF
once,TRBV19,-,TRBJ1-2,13,TGTGCCAGTAGTCCGGGGGCGGCATATGGCTACACCTTC,CASSPGAAYGYTF
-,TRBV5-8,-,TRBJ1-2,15,TGTGCCAGCAGCCGGCGGGGAGGTGGGGTCTATGGCTACACCTTC,CASSRRGGGVYGYTF
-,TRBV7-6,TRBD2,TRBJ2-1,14,TGTGCCAGCAGCTCTTGGCGGGAGAATGGTGAGCAGTTCTTC,CASSSWRENGEQFF
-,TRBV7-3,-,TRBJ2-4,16,TGTGCCAGCAACCCAGGGCGTCCGGTAGCCAAAAACATTCAGTACTTC,CASNPGRPVAKNIQYF
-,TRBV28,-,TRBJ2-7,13,TGTGCCAGCACCACGACATCCTCCTACGAACAGTACTTC,CASTTTSSYEQYF
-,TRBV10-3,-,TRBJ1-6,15,TGTGCCATCAGTACCCTCCCTCTCGAGGGTTCACCCCTCCACTTT,CAISTLPLEGSPLHF
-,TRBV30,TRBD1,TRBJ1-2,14,TGTGCCTGGATTCCGGACAGGGGCAACTATGGCTACACCTTC,CAWIPDRGNYGYTF
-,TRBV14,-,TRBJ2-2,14,TGTGCCAGCAGCCGAGGAGGGGACACCGGGGAGCTGTTTTTT,CASSRGGDTGELFF
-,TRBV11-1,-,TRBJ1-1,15,TGTGCCAGCAGCTTATGGCCTCGCGGGAACACTGAAGCTTTCTTT,CASSLWPRGNTEAFF
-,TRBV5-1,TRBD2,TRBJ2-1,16,TGCGCCAGCAGCTCGGGACTAGCGGGAGTATCCGATGAGCAGTTCTTC,CASSSGLAGVSDEQFF
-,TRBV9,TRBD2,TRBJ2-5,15,TGTGCCAGCAGCGTAATAGCGGGAGTAGAAGAGACCCAGTACTTC,CASSVIAGVEETQYF
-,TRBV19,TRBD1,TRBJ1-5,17,TGTGCCAGTAGTGGAGTCCAGGGGGCACGTAGCAATCAGCCCCAGCATTTT,CASSGVQGARSNQPQHF
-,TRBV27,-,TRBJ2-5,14,TGTGCCAGCAGAAAAATGGAAGCCCAAGAGACCCAGTACTTC,CASRKMEAQETQYF
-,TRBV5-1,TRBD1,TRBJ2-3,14,TGCGCCAGCAGCGGTCCAGGGGGCGAGGATACGCAGTATTTT,CASSGPGGEDTQYF
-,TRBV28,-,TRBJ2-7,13,TGTGCCAGCAGGGACTCTCCTTCCTACGAGCAGTACTTC,CASRDSPSYEQYF
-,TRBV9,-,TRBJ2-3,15,TGTGCCAGCAGCGTAGTCGGGAGCGGCCCAGATACGCAGTATTTT,CASSVVGSGPDTQYF
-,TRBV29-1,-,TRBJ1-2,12,TGCAGCGGACGGGCCCATAACTATGGCTACACCTTC,CSGRAHNYGYTF
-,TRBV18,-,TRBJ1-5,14,TGTGCCAGCTCACGGAACAGTGACAATCAGCCCCAGCATTTT,CASSRNSDNQPQHF
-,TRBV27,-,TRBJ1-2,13,TGTGCCAGCAGTTTCGGCAGATCCTATGGCTACACCTTC,CASSFGRSYGYTF
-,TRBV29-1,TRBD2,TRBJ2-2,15,TGCAGCGTTCAATCTCCTAGCGGGAGGCCCGGGGAGCTGTTTTTT,CSVQSPSGRPGELFF
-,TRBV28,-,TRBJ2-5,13,TGTGCCAGCAGTTTAAGTCACGGGGAGACCCAGTACTTC,CASSLSHGETQYF
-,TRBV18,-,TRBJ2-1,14,TGTGCCAGCTCACCTTCCGACAGATACAATGAGCAGTTCTTC,CASSPSDRYNEQFF
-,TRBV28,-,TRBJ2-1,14,TGTGCCAGCTACGCGGGACAAGAATACAATGAGCAGTTCTTC,CASYAGQEYNEQFF
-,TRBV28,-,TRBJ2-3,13,TGTGCCGGAGCAGGGACAACCCCGGATACGCAGTATTTT,CAGAGTTPDTQYF
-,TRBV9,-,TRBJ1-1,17,TGTGCCAGCAGCCGGACCATGGGAGGCACTGGGAACACTGAAGCTTTCTTT,CASSRTMGGTGNTEAFF
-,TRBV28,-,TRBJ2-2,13,TGTGCCAGCAGGGCCGCGAACACCGGGGAGCTGTTTTTT,CASRAANTGELFF
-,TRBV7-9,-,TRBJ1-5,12,TGTGCCAGCGGCTTTGGCAATCAGCCCCAGCATTTT,CASGFGNQPQHF
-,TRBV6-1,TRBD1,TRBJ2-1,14,TGTGCCAGCAGTCCTCCCGGGACAGGGGATGAGCAGTTCTTC,CASSPPGTGDEQFF
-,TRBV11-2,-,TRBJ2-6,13,TGTGCCAGCAGCTTAGATTCGGGCAGAGTCCTGACTTTC,CASSLDSGRVLTF
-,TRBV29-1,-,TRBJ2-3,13,TGCAGCGTTCTCAATCGACTCACAGATACGCAGTATTTT,CSVLNRLTDTQYF
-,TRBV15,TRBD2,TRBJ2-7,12,TGTGCCACCAGCAGGGGAGCGGGGGAGCAGTACTTC,CATSRGAGEQYF
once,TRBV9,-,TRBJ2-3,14,TGTGCCAGCAGCGTAGCTGGGACTCAAATCACGCAGTATTTT,CASSVAGTQITQYF
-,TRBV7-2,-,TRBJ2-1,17,TGTGCCAGCAGCTTAGGGGGTGGCGGCGGCCGGGGTAATGAGCAGTTCTTC,CASSLGGGGGRGNEQFF
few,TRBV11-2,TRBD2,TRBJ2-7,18,TGTGCCAGCAGCCCCCTACGCACCGGGACTAGCACTTCCTACGAGCAGTACTTC,CASSPLRTGTSTSYEQYF
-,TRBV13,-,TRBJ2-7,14,TGTGCCAGCAGCTTAGGCCTACACTACTACGAGCAGTACTTC,CASSLGLHYYEQYF
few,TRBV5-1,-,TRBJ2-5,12,TGCGCCAGCAGCTTGGATGGGGAGACCCAGTACTTC,CASSLDGETQYF
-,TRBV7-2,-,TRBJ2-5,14,TGTGCCAGCAGCGCACGGACGGCTGGGGAGACCCAGTACTTC,CASSARTAGETQYF
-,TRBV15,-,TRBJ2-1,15,TGTGCCACCAGCCGAGGACTTAGCTCCTACAATGAGCAGTTCTTC,CATSRGLSSYNEQFF
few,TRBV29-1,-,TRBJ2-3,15,TGCAGCGTTGAGCATTACATTTCACCCACAGATACGCAGTATTTT,CSVEHYISPTDTQYF
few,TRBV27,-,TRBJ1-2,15,TGTGCCAGCAGGCCGTCCGGGCTGGCTTTGTATGGCTACACCTTC,CASRPSGLALYGYTF
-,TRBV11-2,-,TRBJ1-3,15,TGTGCCAGCAGCTTAGGCGCAGTCTCTGGAAACACCATATATTTT,CASSLGAVSGNTIYF
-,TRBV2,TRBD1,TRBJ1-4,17,TGTGCCAGCAGTGACCTCGGCAGGGGGCCCGGTAATGAAAAACTGTTTTTT,CASSDLGRGPGNEKLFF
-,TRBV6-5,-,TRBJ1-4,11,TGTGCCAGCAGTGAATGGGAAAAACTGTTTTTT,CASSEWEKLFF
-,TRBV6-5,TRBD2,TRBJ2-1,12,TGTGCCAGCAGTTACGGGGGGGATGAGCAGTTCTTC,CASSYGGDEQFF
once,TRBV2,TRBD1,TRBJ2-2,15,TGTGCCACCGGACAGGGGGCGAGAATGACCGGGGAGCTGTTTTTT,CATGQGARMTGELFF
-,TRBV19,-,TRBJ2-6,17,TGTGCCAGTAGTGCCAGGGTACTCCTCTCTGGGGCCAACGTCCTGACTTTC,CASSARVLLSGANVLTF
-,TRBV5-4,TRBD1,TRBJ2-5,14,TGTGCCAGCAGCTTAGGACAGGGACAAGAGACCCAGTACTTC,CASSLGQGQETQYF
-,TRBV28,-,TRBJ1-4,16,TGTGCCAGCTGCGGGACATATGTTGCAACTAATGAAAAACTGTTTTTT,CASCGTYVATNEKLFF
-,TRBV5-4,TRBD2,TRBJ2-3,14,TGTGCCAGCAGCCTAGCGGGGTCCGGGGATACGCAGTATTTT,CASSLAGSGDTQYF
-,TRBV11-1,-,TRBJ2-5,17,TGTGCCAGCAGAAATGTCAGGGGGGCTAGCGCATTGGGGACCCAGTACTTC,CASRNVRGASALGTQYF
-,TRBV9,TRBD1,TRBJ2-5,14,TGTGCCAGCAGCTCCCGGACAGGCCAAGAGACCCAGTACTTC,CASSSRTGQETQYF
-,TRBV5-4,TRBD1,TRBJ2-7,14,TGTGCCAGCAGCCGGACAGGGTTTTCCCACGAGCAGTACTTC,CASSRTGFSHEQYF
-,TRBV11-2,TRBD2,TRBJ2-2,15,TGTGCCAGCAGCCCCGGTAGCGGGAGAGCCGGGGAGCTGTTTTTT,CASSPGSGRAGELFF